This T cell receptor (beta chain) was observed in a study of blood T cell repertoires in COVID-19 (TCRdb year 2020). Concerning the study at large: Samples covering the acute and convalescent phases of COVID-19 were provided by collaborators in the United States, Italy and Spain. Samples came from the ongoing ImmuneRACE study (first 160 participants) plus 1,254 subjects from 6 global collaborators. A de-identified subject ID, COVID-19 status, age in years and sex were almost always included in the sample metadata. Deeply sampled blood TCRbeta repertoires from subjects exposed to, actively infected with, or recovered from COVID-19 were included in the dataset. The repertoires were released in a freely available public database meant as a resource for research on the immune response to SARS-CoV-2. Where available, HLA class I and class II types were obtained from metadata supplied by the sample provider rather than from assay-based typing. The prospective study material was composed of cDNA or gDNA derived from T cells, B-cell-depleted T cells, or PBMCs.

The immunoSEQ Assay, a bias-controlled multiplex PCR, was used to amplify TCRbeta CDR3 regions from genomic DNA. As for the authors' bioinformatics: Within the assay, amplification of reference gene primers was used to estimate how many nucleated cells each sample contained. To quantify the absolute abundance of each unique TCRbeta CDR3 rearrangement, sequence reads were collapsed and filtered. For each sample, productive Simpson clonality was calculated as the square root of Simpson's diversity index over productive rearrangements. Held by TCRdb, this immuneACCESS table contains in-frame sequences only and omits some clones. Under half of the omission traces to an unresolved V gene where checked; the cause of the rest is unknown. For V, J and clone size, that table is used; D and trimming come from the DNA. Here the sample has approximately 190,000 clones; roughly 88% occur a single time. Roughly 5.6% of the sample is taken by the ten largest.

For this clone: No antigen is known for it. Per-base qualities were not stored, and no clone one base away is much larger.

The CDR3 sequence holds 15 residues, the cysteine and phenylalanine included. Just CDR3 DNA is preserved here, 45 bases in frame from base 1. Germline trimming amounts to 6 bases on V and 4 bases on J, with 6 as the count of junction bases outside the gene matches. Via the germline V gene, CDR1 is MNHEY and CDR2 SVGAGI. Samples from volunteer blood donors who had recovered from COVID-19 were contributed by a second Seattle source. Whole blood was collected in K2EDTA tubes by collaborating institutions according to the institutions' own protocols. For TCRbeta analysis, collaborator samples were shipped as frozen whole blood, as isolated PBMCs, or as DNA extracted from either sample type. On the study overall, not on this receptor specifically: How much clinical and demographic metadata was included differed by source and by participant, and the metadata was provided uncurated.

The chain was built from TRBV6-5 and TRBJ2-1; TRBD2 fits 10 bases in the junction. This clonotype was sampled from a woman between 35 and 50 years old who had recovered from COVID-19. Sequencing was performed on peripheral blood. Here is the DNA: TGTGCCAGCAGCCTTAGCGGGAGGACTTACAATGAGCAGTTCTTC. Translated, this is CASSLSGRTYNEQFF.